These 22 T cell receptor beta chains originate from one sample sequenced in a study of shared clonotypes between healthy human individuals. TCRdb's table, derived via immunoSEQ multiplex PCR, lists solely in-frame clones and lacks some. The sample lists a few million clones, 92% occurring once. Sequenced: naive CD4+ T cells from PBMCs. Noted subset: CD45RA+ positively selected. The source of these receptors is a young man in good health. Some clones in this sample may be carry-over from other donors' samples.

This clone was observed a few times. The CDR3 sequence: CASSRSDGFSGNTIYF. The CDR3 DNA sequence: TGTGCCAGCAGCCGCTCGGACGGCTTCTCTGGAAACACCATATATTTT. The chain couples TRBV7-8 to TRBJ1-3; D gene uncertain. Germline V gives CDR1 SGHVS, CDR2 FQNEAQ. Trimming left V 5 bases short and J 0 bases short, with 14 bases between. The CDR3 sequence is 16 residues long. Full variable domain (missing parts from reference TRBV7-8 and TRBJ1-3): GAGVSQSPRYKVAKRGQDVALRCDPISGHVSLFWYQQALGQGPEFLTYFQNEAQLDKSGLPSDRFFAERPEGSVSTLKIQRTQQEDSAVYLCASSRSDGFSGNTIYFGEGSWLTVV.

This sequence joins TRBV7-2 and TRBJ2-5; no definite D call. The CDR3 spans 14 residues. Germline V lookup: CDR1 SGHTA, CDR2 FQGNSA. Trimming pared 3 bases from V and 5 bases from J, leaving 13 bases between. CDR3 protein: CASSFGPPQETQYF. DNA for the CDR3: TGTGCCAGCAGCTTTGGACCGCCTCAGGAGACCCAGTACTTC.

The table lists this clone with a count of one. The chain recombines TRBV25-1 with TRBJ2-1, with TRBD2 matching over 9 bases. This CDR3 has 15 residues. CDR1 is MGHDK and CDR2 is SYGVNS in the germline V gene. V dropped 4 bases and J dropped 9; count of bases not matched to a gene: 10. CDR3 coding DNA: TGTGCCAGCAGTGCGCGGCGGGAGGGCTTAGGTGAGCAGTTCTTC. Residues: CASSARREGLGEQFF.

The chain combines TRBV6-6 with TRBJ1-1, with D maybe TRBD1 (5 bases). V lost 7 bases and J 1 base, leaving 10 bases between the germline ends. From germline, CDR1 is MNHNY and CDR2 SVGAGI (reference sequence). The CDR3 covers 13 residues. Here the CDR3 DNA reads TGTGCCAGCAAACGGGACGGGAACACTGAAGCTTTCTTT. Translation gives CASKRDGNTEAFF.

On this clone: This sample also contains other DNA sequences that code for the same CDR3. J is TRBJ2-1 and V is TRBV5-1; D remains unclear. Per the germline V gene, CDR1 is SGHRS and CDR2 is YFSETQ. V shed 1 base and J shed 5 bases, with 7 bases lying between them. This CDR3 region has 13 residues. The CDR3 loop is CASSLLVNNEQFF. In DNA, the CDR3 is TGCGCCAGCAGCTTGTTGGTAAACAATGAGCAGTTCTTC.

V and J are TRBV27 and TRBJ1-1; D is undetermined. CDR3 length: 13 residues. Germline V gives CDR1 MNHEY, CDR2 SMNVEV (reference sequence). V lost 8 bases to trimming and J lost 4 bases, with 14 bases between them. The CDR3 loop is CASPSKPGTEAFF. The CDR3 bases are TGTGCCAGCCCTTCTAAGCCAGGCACTGAAGCTTTCTTT.

This clone has a single count. The rearrangement links TRBV2 to TRBJ2-7; no definite D call. The CDR3 covers 13 residues. Germline V gene data show CDR1 as SNHLY and CDR2 as FYNNEI. Trimming shortened V by 1 base and J by 0 bases, and 4 bases separated the two germline ends. DNA for the CDR3: TGTGCCAGCAGTGAAGGGACCTCCTACGAGCAGTACTTC. Protein product: CASSEGTSYEQYF.

The CDR3 region is CASSSGQTETQYF. CDR3 DNA: TGCGCCAGCAGCTCTGGACAGACAGAGACCCAGTACTTC. V usage is TRBV5-1 and J usage is TRBJ2-5; D might be TRBD1 (6 bases). CDR1 SGHRS and CDR2 YFSETQ come from the germline V gene. The CDR3 loop spans 13 amino acids. V lost 3 bases, J lost 4 bases, and 10 bases lay in between.

The chain is built from TRBV28 and TRBJ2-3, with D tentatively TRBD1 (6 bases). The CDR3 totals 18 residues. Germline lookup yields CDR1 MDHEN and CDR2 SYDVKM. The V and J ends lost 3 bases and 0 bases respectively, with 19 bases between them. In nucleotides, the CDR3 is TGTGCCAGCAGTTTTGCTGGGGGCTTTACGACTAGCACAGATACGCAGTATTTT. Translation: CASSFAGGFTTSTDTQYF.

V gene TRBV7-2 combines with J gene TRBJ1-1, with TRBD1 matching 10 bases. Per germline, CDR1 SGHTA and CDR2 FQGNSA. This CDR3 is built from 17 residues. With 2 bases clipped from V and 0 bases from J, the junction kept 6 bases outside the gene matches. The CDR3 coding sequence is TGTGCCAGCAGCTTACGACAGGGGGCTATCATGAACACTGAAGCTTTCTTT. As protein: CASSLRQGAIMNTEAFF.

This chain's CDR3 is CASSPRGQIQTNFGELFF. CDR3 in DNA: TGTGCCAGCAGCCCCCGTGGGCAGATACAGACGAACTTCGGGGAGCTGTTTTTT. V usage is TRBV5-4 and J usage is TRBJ2-2; D unclear. V lost 4 bases and J lost 7, with 26 bases in between. Germline-derived CDR1 and CDR2 are SGHNT and YYREEE (reference sequence). CDR3 length: 18 amino acids. The full variable domain, completed using reference TRBV5-4 and TRBJ2-2, is ETGVTQSPTHLIKTRGQQVTLRCSSQSGHNTVSWYQQALGQGPQFIFQYYREEENGRGNFPPRFSGLQFPNYSSELNVNALELDDSALYLCASSPRGQIQTNFGELFFGEGSRLTVL.

The chain recombines TRBV11-3 with TRBJ1-1; D call uncertain. Per germline, CDR1 SGHNT and CDR2 YENEEA. This CDR3 is built from 14 residues. V lost 5 bases and J lost 6, with 16 bases in between. CDR3 region: CASSPGRNGAEAFF. The CDR3 DNA is TGTGCCAGCAGCCCCGGCCGTAACGGCGCTGAAGCTTTCTTT.

The rearrangement uses TRBV9 and TRBJ2-5; 7 nucleotides match TRBD2. Germline V gene sequence: CDR1 SGDLS, CDR2 YYNGEE. The CDR3 is made up of 18 amino acids. The ends lost 4 bases at V and 4 bases at J; junction bases unmatched: 19. This CDR3 reads CASSSAAAGAGFGETQYF. The CDR3 DNA reads as TGTGCCAGCAGCTCAGCAGCCGCGGGAGCAGGTTTCGGAGAGACCCAGTACTTC. The full variable domain, completed using reference TRBV9 and TRBJ2-5, is DSGVTQTPKHLITATGQRVTLRCSPRSGDLSVYWYQQSLDQGLQFLIQYYNGEERAKGNILERFSAQQFPDLHSELNLSSLELGDSALYFCASSSAAAGAGFGETQYFGPGTRLLVL.

This chain links TRBV6-4 with TRBJ2-3, with 8 bases identical to TRBD2. The V gene's germline CDR1 is MRHNA and CDR2 SNTAGT. The CDR3 runs 15 residues. The V and J ends lost 7 bases and 0 bases, in that order; junction bases with no gene match: 6. The CDR3 DNA follows: TGTGCCAGCAAGAGAGCGGGGGCTAGCACAGATACGCAGTATTTT. This gives the protein CASKRAGASTDTQYF.

V is TRBV6-5 and J is TRBJ1-2, with 9 bases identical to TRBD1. This CDR3 comprises 14 residues. The germline gives CDR1 MNHEY, CDR2 SVGAGI. Trimming removed 2 bases from V and 9 bases from J; junction bases left unmatched: 7. CDR3 protein: CASSYTGQGRRYTF. The CDR3 nucleotides read TGTGCCAGCAGTTACACTGGACAGGGGAGACGCTACACCTTC.

This rearrangement joins TRBV11-1 to TRBJ2-1; 7 bases line up with TRBD2. The germline V gene has CDR1 SGHAT and CDR2 FQDESV (reference sequence). CDR3 length: 13 amino acids. The trim removed 6 bases at V and 4 bases at J, leaving 3 bases unmatched. The CDR3 DNA sequence: TGTGCCAGCAGTTCCGGGAGGTACAATGAGCAGTTCTTC. As protein: CASSSGRYNEQFF. The whole variable domain, remainder taken from reference TRBV11-1 and TRBJ2-1, is EAEVAQSPRYKITEKSQAVAFWCDPISGHATLYWYRQILGQGPELLVQFQDESVVDDSQLPKDRFSAERLKGVDSTLKIQPAELGDSAMYLCASSSGRYNEQFFGPGTRLTVL.

The rearrangement uses TRBV11-2 and TRBJ1-3, with 11 bases that match TRBD1. Trimming took 6 bases from V and 1 from J; bases not matched to a gene: 8. This CDR3 is built from 17 residues. Germline-derived CDR1 and CDR2 are SGHAT and FQNNGV. The CDR3 coding sequence is TGTGCCAGCAGGTCAACCGGGACAGGGGGGTCTGGAAACACCATATATTTT. Residues: CASRSTGTGGSGNTIYF.

The CDR3 DNA reads TGTGCCTGGAGCCCGGGAGGGCCTCAAGAGACCCAGTACTTC. This gives the protein CAWSPGGPQETQYF. This rearrangement joins TRBV30 to TRBJ2-5; 8 bases are shared with TRBD2. CDR3 length: 14 amino acids. Trimming took 3 bases from V and 2 from J; bases not matched to a gene: 5. Germline V gene sequence: CDR1 GTSNPN, CDR2 SVGIG (reference sequence).

This chain joins TRBV7-2 and TRBJ1-2; 10 bases line up with TRBD1. The CDR3 is 14 residues long. V shed 3 bases and J 6 bases; nucleotides not matched to a gene: 4. Germline values: CDR1 SGHTA, CDR2 FQGNSA. CDR3 nucleotides: TGTGCCAGCAGCTTCCGGGACAGGGGTAATGGCTACACCTTC. This gives the protein CASSFRDRGNGYTF.

This chain joins TRBV6-6 and TRBJ1-2; D gene uncertain. The V gene lost 5 bases and the J gene lost 0 bases, with 7 bases spanning the gap. There are 13 residues in the CDR3. Germline values: CDR1 MNHNY, CDR2 SVGAGI (reference sequence). The CDR3 DNA sequence: TGTGCCAGCAGTGGAACCGCTAACTATGGCTACACCTTC. Its protein is CASSGTANYGYTF.

This chain joins TRBV2 and TRBJ2-7; 8 bases align to TRBD2. The ends lost 0 bases at V and 6 bases at J; junction bases unmatched: 7. Germline V CDR1 and CDR2: SNHLY, FYNNEI. The CDR3 contains 15 residues. The CDR3 sequence: CASSEAVGGVIEQYF. CDR3 coding DNA: TGTGCCAGCAGTGAAGCCGTCGGGGGGGTCATCGAGCAGTACTTC.

This clone appeared a single time. V usage is TRBV10-3 and J usage is TRBJ2-1, with a weak D call TRBD2 (5 bases). V was trimmed by 0 bases and J by 5 bases, leaving 11 bases between them. Germline V gene sequence: CDR1 ENHRY, CDR2 SYGVKD. The CDR3 is made up of 15 amino acids. The CDR3 DNA reads TGTGCCATCAGTGAGTCACGGGGTTTCAACAATGAGCAGTTCTTC. Protein: CAISESRGFNNEQFF.